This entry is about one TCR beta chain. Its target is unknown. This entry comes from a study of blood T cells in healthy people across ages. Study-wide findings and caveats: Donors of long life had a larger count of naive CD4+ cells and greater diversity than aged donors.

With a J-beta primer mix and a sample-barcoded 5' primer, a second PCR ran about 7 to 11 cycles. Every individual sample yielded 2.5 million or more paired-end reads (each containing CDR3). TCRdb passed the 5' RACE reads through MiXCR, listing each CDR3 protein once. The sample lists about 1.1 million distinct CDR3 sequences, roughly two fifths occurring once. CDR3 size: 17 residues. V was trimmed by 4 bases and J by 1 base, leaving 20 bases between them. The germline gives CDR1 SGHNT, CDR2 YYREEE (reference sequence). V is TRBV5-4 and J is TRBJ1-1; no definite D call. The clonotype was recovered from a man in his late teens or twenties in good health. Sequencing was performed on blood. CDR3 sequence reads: CASSPNEGWSGNTEAFF. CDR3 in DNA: TGTGCCAGCAGCCCCAACGAAGGGTGGTCGGGGAACACTGAAGCTTTCTTT.